A selection of T cell receptor beta chains follows, all from one sample in a study of T cell changes during pregnancy in multiple sclerosis. Here immunoSEQ multiplex PCR was the method, and the copy in TCRdb shows in-frame clones only, minus some. The data hold approximately 39,000 clones, with about 95% observed a single time. Specimen: CD4+ T cells from peripheral blood mononuclear cells, collected in the second trimester of pregnancy. The origin of the receptors is a female donor with multiple sclerosis, enrolled in a pregnancy study. Both conserved end residues are part of each CDR3. A D gene is named only where the DNA matches it firmly. Only some rows state a clone size, as once, few, many or a class for expanded clones.

v_call,d_call,clone_size,j_call,cdr3_aa,cdr3_nt
TRBV19,TRBD1,NA,TRBJ1-3,CASTTRDRSSGNTIYF,TGTGCCAGTACAACCCGGGACAGGTCCTCTGGAAACACCATATATTTT
TRBV5-1,TRBD1,NA,TRBJ2-3,CASSLGTGANLDTQYF,TGCGCCAGCAGCTTGGGTACAGGGGCTAATTTAGATACGCAGTATTTT
TRBV7-9,NA,few,TRBJ1-1,CASSLDTNTEAFF,TGTGCCAGCAGCTTAGACACGAACACTGAAGCTTTCTTT
TRBV9,TRBD2,NA,TRBJ2-1,CASSVAGEYYNEQFF,TGTGCCAGCAGCGTGGCGGGGGAGTACTACAATGAGCAGTTCTTC
TRBV28,TRBD1,NA,TRBJ1-5,CASSFLQGDRQPQHF,TGTGCCAGCAGTTTCCTTCAGGGGGACCGTCAGCCCCAGCATTTT
TRBV5-1,NA,NA,TRBJ2-1,CASSLGTTRVGNEQFF,TGCGCCAGCAGCTTGGGGACTACCCGTGTGGGGAATGAGCAGTTCTTC
TRBV5-1,TRBD1,once,TRBJ1-5,CASSLLGGYNQPQHF,TGCGCCAGCAGCTTGCTAGGGGGCTACAATCAGCCCCAGCATTTT
TRBV6-5,NA,NA,TRBJ1-1,CASSYTLGGRNTEAFF,TGTGCCAGCAGTTACACCTTGGGGGGGCGGAACACTGAAGCTTTCTTT
TRBV29-1,TRBD1,once,TRBJ2-2,CSVRQGADTGELFF,TGCAGCGTCCGACAGGGGGCGGACACCGGGGAGCTGTTTTTT
TRBV18,NA,NA,TRBJ2-3,CASSPPNTDTQYF,TGTGCCAGCTCACCACCTAACACAGATACGCAGTATTTT
TRBV29-1,NA,NA,TRBJ1-5,CSVEIGSNQPQHF,TGCAGCGTTGAAATCGGTAGCAATCAGCCCCAGCATTTT
TRBV6-5,TRBD1,NA,TRBJ2-5,CASTKTGVETQYF,TGTGCCAGCACCAAGACAGGGGTAGAGACCCAGTACTTC
TRBV5-6,TRBD2,once,TRBJ2-7,CASTHGLAGGKLYEQYF,TGTGCCAGCACCCATGGGCTAGCGGGGGGGAAACTCTACGAGCAGTACTTC
TRBV1,NA,NA,TRBJ2-3,CTSSQEMPLAGVRWTDTQYF,TGCACCAGCAGCCAAGAGATGCCACTAGCGGGAGTTCGTTGGACAGATACGCAGTATTTT
TRBV7-3,NA,NA,TRBJ2-3,CASSLMGTKHTDTQYF,TGTGCCAGCAGCTTAATGGGGACAAAACACACAGATACGCAGTATTTT
TRBV6-1,TRBD1,NA,TRBJ1-3,CASRRTGGEGNTIYF,TGTGCCAGCAGGAGGACAGGGGGCGAGGGAAACACCATATATTTT
TRBV6-1,TRBD2,NA,TRBJ2-5,CASNLAGGRETQYF,TGTGCCAGCAATCTAGCGGGGGGACGAGAGACCCAGTACTTC
TRBV6-4,NA,NA,TRBJ1-1,CATTREAFF,TGTGCCACAACCCGGGAAGCTTTCTTT
TRBV4-1,NA,NA,TRBJ1-3,CASSTQQGTGNTIYF,TGCGCCAGCAGCACACAACAGGGAACTGGAAACACCATATATTTT
TRBV6-5,NA,NA,TRBJ2-3,CASSYYPNGITDTQYF,TGTGCCAGCAGTTACTACCCGAACGGGATCACAGATACGCAGTATTTT
TRBV11-1,NA,NA,TRBJ1-1,CASSLGGNTEAFF,TGTGCCAGCAGCTTAGGCGGCAACACTGAAGCTTTCTTT
TRBV9,NA,NA,TRBJ1-2,CASSVEHSLYGYTF,TGTGCCAGCAGCGTAGAACACAGCCTCTATGGCTACACCTTC
TRBV27,NA,NA,TRBJ2-1,CASSLQRAYNEQFF,TGTGCCAGCAGTTTGCAGCGGGCCTACAATGAGCAGTTCTTC
TRBV19,NA,NA,TRBJ2-2,CASKTVNTGELFF,TGTGCCAGTAAAACAGTGAACACCGGGGAGCTGTTTTTT
TRBV14,NA,NA,TRBJ1-2,CASSQQSVGYGYTF,TGTGCCAGCAGCCAACAGTCAGTCGGGTATGGCTACACCTTC
TRBV2,TRBD1,NA,TRBJ1-5,CASSPGTGGNQPQHF,TGTGCCAGCAGTCCCGGGACAGGGGGCAATCAGCCCCAGCATTTT
TRBV7-8,TRBD1,NA,TRBJ1-5,CASSSGGQGRIQPQHF,TGTGCCAGCAGCTCGGGGGGACAGGGTCGAATTCAGCCCCAGCATTTT
TRBV12-2,NA,once,TRBJ2-3,CASRLAGLAGAGTDTQYF,TGTGCAAGTCGCTTGGCGGGACTAGCGGGAGCTGGCACAGATACGCAGTATTTT
TRBV19,TRBD1,NA,TRBJ1-1,CASSKVQGALVTEAFF,TGTGCCAGTAGTAAAGTACAGGGGGCATTAGTCACTGAAGCTTTCTTT
TRBV1,NA,once,TRBJ2-3,CTSSPHWTTNTDTQYF,TGCACCAGCAGCCCTCACTGGACTACCAACACAGATACGCAGTATTTT
TRBV7-3,TRBD1,NA,TRBJ2-5,CASSFQGVSQETQYF,TGTGCCAGCAGCTTCCAGGGGGTGAGCCAAGAGACCCAGTACTTC
TRBV7-6,TRBD1,NA,TRBJ1-4,CASSPIRTGTNEKLFF,TGTGCCAGCAGCCCTATCAGGACAGGCACTAATGAAAAACTGTTTTTT
TRBV6-4,TRBD1,NA,TRBJ2-1,CASTPQGTDEQFF,TGTGCCAGCACTCCACAGGGGACGGATGAGCAGTTCTTC
TRBV6-1,NA,once,TRBJ1-3,CASSEGAFSGNTIYF,TGTGCCAGCAGTGAAGGGGCCTTCTCTGGAAACACCATATATTTT
TRBV27,TRBD1,NA,TRBJ1-2,CASSTGRRGQYGYTF,TGTGCCAGCAGTACCGGCCGCAGGGGGCAATATGGCTACACCTTC
TRBV7-6,TRBD1,NA,TRBJ1-2,CASSLDRGRDGYTF,TGTGCCAGCAGCTTGGACAGGGGGCGGGATGGCTACACCTTC
TRBV7-3,TRBD1,NA,TRBJ2-2,CASALVVDRGFNGELFF,TGTGCCAGCGCCCTGGTCGTGGACAGGGGTTTTAACGGGGAGCTGTTTTTT
TRBV18,NA,NA,TRBJ2-7,CASSPPRSTYEQYF,TGTGCCAGCTCACCACCCAGGTCGACGTACGAGCAGTACTTC
TRBV5-6,NA,NA,TRBJ1-1,CASSLPGRMNTEAFF,TGTGCCAGCAGCTTGCCAGGGAGGATGAACACTGAAGCTTTCTTT
TRBV7-2,TRBD2,NA,TRBJ2-1,CASSYRASGTYNEQFF,TGTGCCAGCAGCTATCGGGCTAGCGGAACCTACAATGAGCAGTTCTTC
TRBV27,NA,NA,TRBJ2-2,CASSLLGVGTGELFF,TGTGCCAGCAGTTTATTAGGGGTAGGGACCGGGGAGCTGTTTTTT
TRBV28,TRBD1,NA,TRBJ1-1,CASSWDRVGTEAFF,TGTGCCAGCAGTTGGGACAGGGTCGGGACTGAAGCTTTCTTT